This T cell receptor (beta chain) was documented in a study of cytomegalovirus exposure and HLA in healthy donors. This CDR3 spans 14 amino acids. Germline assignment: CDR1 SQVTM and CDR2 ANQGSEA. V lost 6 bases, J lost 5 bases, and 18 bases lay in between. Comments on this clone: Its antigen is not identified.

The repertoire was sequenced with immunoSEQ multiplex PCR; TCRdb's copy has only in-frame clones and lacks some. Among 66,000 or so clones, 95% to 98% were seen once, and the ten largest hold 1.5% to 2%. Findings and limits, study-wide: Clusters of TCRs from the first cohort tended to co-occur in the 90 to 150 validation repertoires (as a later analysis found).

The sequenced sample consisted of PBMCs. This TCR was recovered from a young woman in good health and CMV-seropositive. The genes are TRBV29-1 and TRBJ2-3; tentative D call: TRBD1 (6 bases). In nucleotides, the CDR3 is TGCAGCGTATACGACAGGTATTCGGTAGATACGCAGTATTTT. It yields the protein CSVYDRYSVDTQYF.